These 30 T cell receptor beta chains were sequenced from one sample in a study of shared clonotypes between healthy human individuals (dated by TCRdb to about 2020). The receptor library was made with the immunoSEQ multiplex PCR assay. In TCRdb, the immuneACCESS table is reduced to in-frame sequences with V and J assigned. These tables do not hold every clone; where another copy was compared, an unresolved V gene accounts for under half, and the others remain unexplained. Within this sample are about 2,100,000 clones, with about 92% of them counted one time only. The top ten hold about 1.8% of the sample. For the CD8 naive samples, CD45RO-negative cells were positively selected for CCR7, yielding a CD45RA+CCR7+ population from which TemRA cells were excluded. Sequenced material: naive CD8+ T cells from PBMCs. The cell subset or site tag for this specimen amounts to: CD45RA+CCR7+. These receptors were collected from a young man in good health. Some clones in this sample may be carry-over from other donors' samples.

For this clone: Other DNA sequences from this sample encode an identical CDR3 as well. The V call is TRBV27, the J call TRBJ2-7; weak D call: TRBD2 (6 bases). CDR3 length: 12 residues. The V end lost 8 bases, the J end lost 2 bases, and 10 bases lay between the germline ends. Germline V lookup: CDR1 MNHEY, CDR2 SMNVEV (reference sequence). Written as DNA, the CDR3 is TGTGCCAGCGTGGGGGGACCCTACGAGCAGTACTTC. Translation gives CASVGGPYEQYF.

CDR3: CASSDGLAGETQYF. The CDR3 DNA sequence: TGTGCCAGCAGTGATGGACTAGCAGGAGAGACCCAGTACTTC. The chain recombines TRBV2 with TRBJ2-5; 8 bases agree with TRBD2. Per germline, CDR1 SNHLY and CDR2 FYNNEI. CDR3 length: 14 residues. V lost 3 bases and J lost 4; bases outside the gene matches: 4.

In nucleotides, the CDR3 is TGTGCCACAGGGGGAAGTTCCTACGAGCAGTACTTC. It codes for CATGGSSYEQYF. The chain uses TRBV10-3 and TRBJ2-7; 7 positions agree with TRBD1. CDR1 and CDR2 from the germline V gene are ENHRY and SYGVKD. The J segment lost 1 base and the V segment lost 10 bases, leaving 4 bases of the junction unmatched. The CDR3 covers 12 residues.

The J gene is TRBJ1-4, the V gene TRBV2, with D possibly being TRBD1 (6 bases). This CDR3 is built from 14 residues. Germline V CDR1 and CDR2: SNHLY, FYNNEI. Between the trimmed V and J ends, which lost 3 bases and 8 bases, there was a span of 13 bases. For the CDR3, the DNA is TGTGCCAGCAGTGACAGGGGCGCGAACGAAAAACTGTTTTTT. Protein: CASSDRGANEKLFF.

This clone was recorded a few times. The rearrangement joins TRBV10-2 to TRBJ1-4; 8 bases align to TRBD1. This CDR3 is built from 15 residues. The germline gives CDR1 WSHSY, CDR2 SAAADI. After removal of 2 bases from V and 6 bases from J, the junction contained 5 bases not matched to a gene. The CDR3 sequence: CASSEGQGAYEKLFF. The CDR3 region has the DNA TGCGCCAGCAGTGAGGGGCAGGGGGCGTATGAAAAACTGTTTTTT.

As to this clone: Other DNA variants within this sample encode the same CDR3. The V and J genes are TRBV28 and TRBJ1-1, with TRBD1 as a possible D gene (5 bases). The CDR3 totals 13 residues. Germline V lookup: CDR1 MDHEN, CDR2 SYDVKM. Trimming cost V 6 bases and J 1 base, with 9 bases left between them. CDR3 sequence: CASSYDRNTEAFF. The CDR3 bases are TGTGCCAGCAGCTACGACAGGAACACTGAAGCTTTCTTT.

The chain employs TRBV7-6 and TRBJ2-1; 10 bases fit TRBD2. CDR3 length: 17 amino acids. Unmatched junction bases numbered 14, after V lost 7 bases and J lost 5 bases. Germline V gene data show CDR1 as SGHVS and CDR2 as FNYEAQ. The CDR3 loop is CASTKGGGLAGDNEQFF. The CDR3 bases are TGTGCCAGCACCAAGGGAGGGGGGCTAGCGGGAGACAATGAGCAGTTCTTC.

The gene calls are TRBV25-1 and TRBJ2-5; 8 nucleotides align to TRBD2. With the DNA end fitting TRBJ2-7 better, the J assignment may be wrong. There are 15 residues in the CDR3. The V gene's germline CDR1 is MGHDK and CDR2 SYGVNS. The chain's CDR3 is CASSPRGGSSYEQYF. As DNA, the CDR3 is TGTGCCAGCAGCCCACGGGGGGGCTCTTCCTACGAGCAGTACTTC.

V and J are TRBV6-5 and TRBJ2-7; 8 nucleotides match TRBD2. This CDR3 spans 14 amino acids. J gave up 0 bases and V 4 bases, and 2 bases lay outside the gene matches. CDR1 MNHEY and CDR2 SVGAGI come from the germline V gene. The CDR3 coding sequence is TGTGCCAGCAGTTCGAGCGGGAGCTCCTACGAGCAGTACTTC. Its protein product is CASSSSGSSYEQYF.

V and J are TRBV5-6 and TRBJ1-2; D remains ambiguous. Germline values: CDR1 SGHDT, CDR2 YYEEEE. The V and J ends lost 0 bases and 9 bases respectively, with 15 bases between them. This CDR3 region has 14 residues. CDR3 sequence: CASSLGVVGESYTF. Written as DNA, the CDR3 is TGTGCCAGCAGCTTGGGGGTTGTGGGCGAGAGCTACACCTTC. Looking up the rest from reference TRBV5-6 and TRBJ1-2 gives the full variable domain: DAGVTQSPTHLIKTRGQQVTLRCSPKSGHDTVSWYQQALGQGPQFIFQYYEEEERQRGNFPDRFSGHQFPNYSSELNVNALLLGDSALYLCASSLGVVGESYTFGSGTRLTVV.

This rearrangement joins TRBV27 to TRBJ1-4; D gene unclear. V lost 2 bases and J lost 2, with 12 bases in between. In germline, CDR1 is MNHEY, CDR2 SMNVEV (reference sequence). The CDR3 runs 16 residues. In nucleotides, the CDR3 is TGTGCCAGCAGTTTAGCGAGGGAAGGGACTAATGAAAAACTGTTTTTT. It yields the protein CASSLAREGTNEKLFF.

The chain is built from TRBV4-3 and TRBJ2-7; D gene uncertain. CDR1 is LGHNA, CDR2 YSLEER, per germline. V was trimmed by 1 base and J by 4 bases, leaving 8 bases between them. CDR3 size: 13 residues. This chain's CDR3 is CASSQARRYEQYF. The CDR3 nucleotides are TGCGCCAGCAGCCAAGCTCGCAGGTACGAGCAGTACTTC.

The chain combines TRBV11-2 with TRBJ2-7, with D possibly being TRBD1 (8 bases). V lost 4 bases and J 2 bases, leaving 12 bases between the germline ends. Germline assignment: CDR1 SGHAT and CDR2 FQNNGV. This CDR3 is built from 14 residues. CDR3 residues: CASSSTGGAYEQYF. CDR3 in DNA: TGTGCCAGCAGCTCCACAGGGGGGGCCTACGAGCAGTACTTC.

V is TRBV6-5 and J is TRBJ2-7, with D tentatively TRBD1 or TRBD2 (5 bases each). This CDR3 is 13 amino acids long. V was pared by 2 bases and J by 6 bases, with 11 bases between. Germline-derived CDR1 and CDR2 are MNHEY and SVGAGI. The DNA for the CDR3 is TGTGCCAGCAGTTACCTCGAGGGGAGCGAGCAGTACTTC. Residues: CASSYLEGSEQYF.

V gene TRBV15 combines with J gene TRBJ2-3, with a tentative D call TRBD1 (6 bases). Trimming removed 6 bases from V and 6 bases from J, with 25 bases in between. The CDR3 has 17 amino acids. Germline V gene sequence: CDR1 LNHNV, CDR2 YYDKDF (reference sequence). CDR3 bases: TGTGCCACCAGGAGCCCTCAGGGTCAGGGGCCGGGGGATACGCAGTATTTT. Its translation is CATRSPQGQGPGDTQYF.

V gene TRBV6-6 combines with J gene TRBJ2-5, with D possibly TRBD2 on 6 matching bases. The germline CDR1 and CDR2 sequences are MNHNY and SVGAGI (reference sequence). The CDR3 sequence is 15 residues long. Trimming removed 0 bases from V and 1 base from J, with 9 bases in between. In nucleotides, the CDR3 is TGTGCCAGCAGTTACTCGGCGGGGTTCCAAGAGACCCAGTACTTC. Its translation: CASSYSAGFQETQYF.

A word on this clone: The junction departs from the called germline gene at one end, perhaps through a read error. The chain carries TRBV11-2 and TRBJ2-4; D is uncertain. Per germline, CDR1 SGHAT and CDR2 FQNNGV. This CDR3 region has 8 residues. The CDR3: CASPPRSF. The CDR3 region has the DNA TGTGCCAGCCCTCCCAGATCCTTC.

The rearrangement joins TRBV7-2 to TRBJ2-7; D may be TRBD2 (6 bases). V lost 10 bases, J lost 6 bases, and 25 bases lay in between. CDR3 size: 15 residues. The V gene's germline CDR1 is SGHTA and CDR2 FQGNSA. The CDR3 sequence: CATPGSKTSPSEQYF. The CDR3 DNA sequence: TGTGCCACCCCTGGGAGTAAGACTAGTCCCTCCGAGCAGTACTTC.

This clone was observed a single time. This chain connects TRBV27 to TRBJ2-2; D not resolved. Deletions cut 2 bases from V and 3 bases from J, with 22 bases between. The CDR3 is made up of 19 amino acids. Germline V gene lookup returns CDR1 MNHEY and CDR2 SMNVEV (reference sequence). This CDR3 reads CASSLSQATPLRYTGELFF. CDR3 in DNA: TGTGCCAGCAGTTTAAGCCAGGCAACCCCTCTAAGATACACCGGGGAGCTGTTTTTT.

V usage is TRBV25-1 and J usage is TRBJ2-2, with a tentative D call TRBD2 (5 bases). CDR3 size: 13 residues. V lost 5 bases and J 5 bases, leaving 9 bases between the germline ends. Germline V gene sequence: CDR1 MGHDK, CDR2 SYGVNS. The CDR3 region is CASSLWETGELFF. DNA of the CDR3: TGTGCCAGCAGTTTATGGGAGACCGGGGAGCTGTTTTTT.

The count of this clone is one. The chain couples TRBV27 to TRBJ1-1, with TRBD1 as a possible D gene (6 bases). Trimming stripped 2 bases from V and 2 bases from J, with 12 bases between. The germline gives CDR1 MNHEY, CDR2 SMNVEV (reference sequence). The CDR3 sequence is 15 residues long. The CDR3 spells CASSLPPGVNTEAFF. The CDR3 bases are TGTGCCAGCAGTTTACCCCCAGGGGTCAACACTGAAGCTTTCTTT.

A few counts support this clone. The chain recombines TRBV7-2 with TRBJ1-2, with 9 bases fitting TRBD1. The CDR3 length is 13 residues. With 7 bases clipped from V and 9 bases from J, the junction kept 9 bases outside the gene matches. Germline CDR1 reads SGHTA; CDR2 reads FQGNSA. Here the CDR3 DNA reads TGTGCCAGCACCTACAGGGGGCGCGACAGCTACACCTTC. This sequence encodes CASTYRGRDSYTF.

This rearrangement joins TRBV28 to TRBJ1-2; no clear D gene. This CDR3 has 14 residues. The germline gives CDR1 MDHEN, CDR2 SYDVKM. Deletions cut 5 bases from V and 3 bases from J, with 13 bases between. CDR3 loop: CASSPLGKYYGYTF. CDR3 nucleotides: TGTGCCAGCAGTCCCCTCGGAAAGTACTATGGCTACACCTTC.

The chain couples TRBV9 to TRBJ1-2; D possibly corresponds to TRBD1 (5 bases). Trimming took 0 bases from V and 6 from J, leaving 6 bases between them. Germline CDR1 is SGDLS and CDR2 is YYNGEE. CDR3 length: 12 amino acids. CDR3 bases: TGTGCCAGCAGCGTAGAGGGGCATGGCTACACCTTC. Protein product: CASSVEGHGYTF.

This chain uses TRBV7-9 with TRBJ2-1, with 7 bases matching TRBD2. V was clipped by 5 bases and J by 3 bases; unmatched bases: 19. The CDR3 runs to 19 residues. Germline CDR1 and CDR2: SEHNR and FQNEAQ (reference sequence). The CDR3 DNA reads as TGTGCCAGCAGCCCACCAGAGTTACACAGCGGGAAGAACTACAATGAGCAGTTCTTC. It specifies CASSPPELHSGKNYNEQFF.

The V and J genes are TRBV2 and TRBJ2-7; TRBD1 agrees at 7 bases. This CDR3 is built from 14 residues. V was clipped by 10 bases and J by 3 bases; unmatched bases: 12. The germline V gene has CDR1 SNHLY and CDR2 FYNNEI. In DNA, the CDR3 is TGTGCCATACACCTGACCCGGGACAGCTACGAGCAGTACTTC. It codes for CAIHLTRDSYEQYF. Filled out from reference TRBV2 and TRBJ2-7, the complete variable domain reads EPEVTQTPSHQVTQMGQEVILRCVPISNHLYFYWYRQILGQKVEFLVSFYNNEISEKSEIFDDQFSVERPDGSNFTLKIRSTKLEDSAMYFCAIHLTRDSYEQYFGPGTRLTVT.

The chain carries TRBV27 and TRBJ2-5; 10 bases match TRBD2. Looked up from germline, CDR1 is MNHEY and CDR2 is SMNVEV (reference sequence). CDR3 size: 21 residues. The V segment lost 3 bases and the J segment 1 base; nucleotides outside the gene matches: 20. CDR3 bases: TGTGCCAGCAGTTTTAGCGCCCCTCCTAGCGGGAGTGAAGGGATCCAAGAGACCCAGTACTTC. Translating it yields CASSFSAPPSGSEGIQETQYF.

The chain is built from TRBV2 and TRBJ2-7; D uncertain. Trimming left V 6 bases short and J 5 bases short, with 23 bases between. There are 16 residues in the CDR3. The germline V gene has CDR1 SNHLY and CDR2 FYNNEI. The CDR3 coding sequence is TGTGCCAGCAGCAGTAGACTTGGCCCCTATATCCACGAGCAGTACTTC. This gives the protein CASSSRLGPYIHEQYF.

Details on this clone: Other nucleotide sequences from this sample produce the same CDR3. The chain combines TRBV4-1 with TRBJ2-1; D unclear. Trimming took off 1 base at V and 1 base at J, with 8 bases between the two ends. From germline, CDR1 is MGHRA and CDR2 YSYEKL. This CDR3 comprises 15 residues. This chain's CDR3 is CASSQVLSSYNEQFF. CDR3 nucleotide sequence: TGCGCCAGCAGCCAAGTCCTAAGTTCCTACAATGAGCAGTTCTTC.

The CDR3 protein is CASSRRGGGEEETQYF. For the CDR3, the DNA is TGTGCCAGCAGCCGGAGAGGCGGGGGAGAGGAAGAGACCCAGTACTTC. The chain recombines TRBV7-9 with TRBJ2-5, with TRBD2 matching over 7 bases. The CDR3 totals 16 residues. CDR1 SEHNR and CDR2 FQNEAQ come from the germline V gene (reference sequence). V shed 5 bases and J 3 bases; nucleotides not matched to a gene: 12.